The 24 T cell receptor beta chains below come from one sample, sequenced in a study of shared clonotypes between healthy human individuals. Here immunoSEQ multiplex PCR was the method, and the copy in TCRdb shows in-frame clones only, minus some. The table shows approximately 500,000 clones, with around 73% occurring only once. The sample was PBMCs. The source of these receptors is a woman in her thirties or forties in good health. Some clones in this sample may be carry-over from other donors' samples.

This sequence joins TRBV7-2 and TRBJ2-1; D is possibly TRBD2 (6 bases). The CDR3 extends over 16 amino acids. Deletions cut 4 bases from V and 5 bases from J, with 18 bases between. Germline assignment: CDR1 SGHTA and CDR2 FQGNSA. CDR3 protein: CASSSLPGRTHNEQFF. The CDR3 DNA follows: TGTGCCAGCAGCTCCTTACCTGGGAGGACCCACAATGAGCAGTTCTTC.

The chain carries TRBV30 and TRBJ1-5, with no clear D. This CDR3 comprises 12 residues. The V gene's germline CDR1 is GTSNPN and CDR2 SVGIG (reference sequence). Between the trimmed V and J ends, which lost 3 bases and 7 bases, there was a span of 10 bases. In nucleotides, the CDR3 is TGTGCCTGGAGCTTGGGTTTGCAGCCCCAGCATTTT. Translating gives CAWSLGLQPQHF. Together with reference TRBV30 and TRBJ1-5, the CDR3 gives the full variable domain: SQTIHQWPATLVQPVGSPLSLECTVEGTSNPNLYWYRQAAGRGLQLLFYSVGIGQISSEVPQNLSASRPQDRQFILSSKKLLLSDSGFYLCAWSLGLQPQHFGDGTRLSIL.

This sequence joins TRBV7-2 and TRBJ1-1; perhaps TRBD1 as D (6 bases). Trimming left V 1 base short and J 4 bases short, with 13 bases between. The CDR3 runs to 15 residues. Looked up from germline, CDR1 is SGHTA and CDR2 is FQGNSA. CDR3 bases: TGTGCCAGCAGCTTAGGTCCGGGGGCTGGCACTGAAGCTTTCTTT. Its translation is CASSLGPGAGTEAFF.

The chain employs TRBV11-2 and TRBJ2-7, with TRBD1 identical over 7 bases. This CDR3 spans 13 amino acids. Germline V gives CDR1 SGHAT, CDR2 FQNNGV. Germline trimming cut 3 bases from V and 6 bases from J; bases unmatched to any gene: 5. For the CDR3, the DNA is TGTGCCAGCAGCTTTCGAGGGGGCGGCGAGCAGTACTTC. Residues: CASSFRGGGEQYF.

The CDR3 loop is CASSYSPVGEQYF. The CDR3 coding sequence is TGTGCCAGCAGTTACTCCCCCGTAGGGGAGCAGTACTTC. The V gene is TRBV6-5, the J gene TRBJ2-7; D is uncertain. V was cut by 0 bases and J by 7 bases, with 10 bases left in between. Germline V CDR1 and CDR2: MNHEY, SVGAGI. CDR3 length: 13 residues.

This chain links TRBV7-9 with TRBJ2-5, with no clear D. CDR3 length equals 14 residues. CDR1 and CDR2 from the germline V gene are SEHNR and FQNEAQ (reference sequence). Trimming removed 2 bases at V and 1 base at J, with 8 bases between. CDR3 sequence reads: CASSLRRTQETQYF. CDR3 coding DNA: TGTGCCAGCAGCTTACGACGGACCCAAGAGACCCAGTACTTC.

The chain links TRBV6-6 to TRBJ2-3; 9 nucleotides align to TRBD1. Trimming at V came to 8 bases and at J to 0 bases, leaving 3 bases not matched to a gene. The CDR3 is 14 residues long. Germline CDR1 reads MNHNY; CDR2 reads SVGAGI (reference sequence). Here the CDR3 reads CASRDRESTDTQYF. The CDR3 nucleotides read TGTGCCAGCCGGGACAGGGAGAGCACAGATACGCAGTATTTT.

This clone was seen repeatedly, ten times or more. The chain employs TRBV9 and TRBJ2-7; the match to TRBD2 covers 8 bases. After removal of 0 bases from V and 5 bases from J, the junction contained 10 bases not matched to a gene. Germline V gene data show CDR1 as SGDLS and CDR2 as YYNGEE. This CDR3 has 16 residues. CDR3: CASSVGVSGSLHEQYF. Written as DNA, the CDR3 is TGTGCCAGCAGCGTAGGGGTAAGCGGGAGCCTCCACGAGCAGTACTTC.

This sequence joins TRBV30 and TRBJ2-2, with 9 nucleotides matching TRBD1. The CDR3 sequence is 15 residues long. Unmatched junction bases numbered 12, after V lost 5 bases and J lost 8 bases. Germline CDR1 GTSNPN, CDR2 SVGIG (reference sequence). CDR3 DNA: TGTGCCTGGGGGCGGGACAGGGCGCAGTCGGGGGAGCTGTTTTTT. As protein: CAWGRDRAQSGELFF.

As to this clone: A much larger clone lies a single base off, so this may be a read error. This chain uses TRBV15 with TRBJ1-5; 8 nucleotides align to TRBD1. CDR3 length equals 17 residues. The ends lost 1 base at V and 9 bases at J; junction bases unmatched: 14. Germline CDR1 reads LNHNV; CDR2 reads YYDKDF (reference sequence). The CDR3 sequence is CATSRGSQDRDLRPQHF. The CDR3 DNA reads TGTGCCACCAGCAGAGGCTCTCAGGACAGGGACCTACGGCCCCAGCATTTT.

This clone showed up just once. The rearrangement joins TRBV7-9 to TRBJ2-5; 9 bases agree with TRBD2. Germline lookup yields CDR1 SEHNR and CDR2 FQNEAQ (reference sequence). This CDR3 is built from 15 residues. V trimming: 3 bases; J trimming: 3 bases; junction bases outside the gene matches: 5. CDR3 protein: CASSFRAGGKETQYF. For the CDR3, the DNA is TGTGCCAGCAGCTTTCGGGCGGGAGGGAAAGAGACCCAGTACTTC.

In this sample, this clone turned up a few times. The chain carries TRBV10-3 and TRBJ2-2; 9 bases are a match to TRBD2. The CDR3 is 15 residues long. Germline V gene sequence: CDR1 ENHRY, CDR2 SYGVKD. Unmatched junction bases numbered 4, after V lost 0 bases and J lost 8 bases. In DNA, the CDR3 is TGTGCCATCAGTGAGTCCCTAGCGGGAAGGGGGGAGCTGTTTTTT. Translated, it gives CAISESLAGRGELFF.

Only a few counts were recorded for this clone. In DNA form, the CDR3 reads TGCGCCAGCAGCCAAGACAGGGTAACTAATGAAAAACTGTTTTTT. It is translated as CASSQDRVTNEKLFF. V is TRBV4-1 and J is TRBJ1-4; TRBD1 is a possible D gene (5 bases). V lost 0 bases and J lost 1, with 6 bases in between. The CDR3 covers 15 residues. The germline gives CDR1 MGHRA, CDR2 YSYEKL.

This clone has a handful of counts. The rearrangement uses TRBV10-3 and TRBJ1-1; the match to TRBD1 covers 8 bases. J was trimmed by 0 bases and V by 10 bases; bases with no gene match: 4. Germline V gene data show CDR1 as ENHRY and CDR2 as SYGVKD. The CDR3 consists of 13 residues. The CDR3 is CATLTGVNTEAFF. The CDR3, as DNA: TGTGCCACATTGACAGGGGTGAACACTGAAGCTTTCTTT.

The rearrangement links TRBV11-2 to TRBJ2-5; 9 positions agree with TRBD1. Judging by the DNA end, TRBJ2-7 fits better; the J call may be wrong. The CDR3 length is 15 residues. Germline V gene sequence: CDR1 SGHAT, CDR2 FQNNGV. The CDR3 bases are TGTGCCAGCAGCCCCTCCGGGACAGGGACCCACGAGCAGTACTTC. Encoded protein: CASSPSGTGTHEQYF.

V usage is TRBV9 and J usage is TRBJ2-7; tentatively, D is TRBD1 (8 bases). V lost 4 bases, J lost 2 bases, and 13 bases lay in between. CDR1 and CDR2 from the germline V gene are SGDLS and YYNGEE. The CDR3 runs 14 residues. The CDR3 DNA sequence: TGTGCCAGCAGCACAGCGGGACAGGCCTACGAGCAGTACTTC. Protein sequence: CASSTAGQAYEQYF. The whole variable domain, filled in from reference TRBV9 and TRBJ2-7, reads DSGVTQTPKHLITATGQRVTLRCSPRSGDLSVYWYQQSLDQGLQFLIQYYNGEERAKGNILERFSAQQFPDLHSELNLSSLELGDSALYFCASSTAGQAYEQYFGPGTRLTVT.

This clone was detected a few times. The chain combines TRBV9 with TRBJ1-4, with 12 bases identical to TRBD1. V gave up 4 bases and J gave up 8 bases; unmatched junction bases: 6. Germline V gene lookup returns CDR1 SGDLS and CDR2 YYNGEE. The CDR3 sequence is 15 residues long. This chain's CDR3 is CASSPAGTGGEKLFF. The DNA for the CDR3 is TGTGCCAGCAGCCCGGCCGGGACAGGGGGCGAAAAACTGTTTTTT.

The rearrangement uses TRBV6-1 and TRBJ2-3; 9 nucleotides line up with TRBD2. This CDR3 contains 16 residues. CDR1 MNHNS and CDR2 SASEGT come from the germline V gene. J gave up 0 bases and V 4 bases, and 5 bases lay outside the gene matches. CDR3 in DNA: TGTGCCAGCAGTGGAGTAGCGGGGGCTAGCACAGATACGCAGTATTTT. Its protein product is CASSGVAGASTDTQYF.

The genes are TRBV5-4 and TRBJ2-7, with D maybe TRBD1 (6 bases). V shed 3 bases and J shed 5 bases, with 9 bases lying between them. The germline gives CDR1 SGHNT, CDR2 YYREEE (reference sequence). There are 12 residues in the CDR3. For the CDR3, the DNA is TGTGCCAGCAGCTCGGACAGCCACGAGCAGTACTTC. This translates into CASSSDSHEQYF.

A word on this clone: Other DNA sequences in the same sample also yield this CDR3. This sequence joins TRBV6-5 and TRBJ2-2; TRBD1 is a possible D gene (5 bases). The DNA matches TRBJ1-3 better at its end, which makes the J call doubtful. Germline CDR1 and CDR2: MNHEY and SVGAGI. The CDR3 sequence is 15 residues long. The CDR3 DNA reads as TGTGCCAGCAGTTATTCCCGGGACGGTGGAAACACCATATATTTT. Amino acid sequence: CASSYSRDGGNTIYF.

This chain uses TRBV2 with TRBJ1-3; D unclear. The CDR3 length is 14 residues. The ends were cut back, 4 bases at V and 0 bases at J, with 7 bases in the middle. The germline CDR1 and CDR2 sequences are SNHLY and FYNNEI. The CDR3 DNA follows: TGTGCCAGCAGTGGAGGGTACTCTGGAAACACCATATATTTT. It specifies CASSGGYSGNTIYF. The whole variable domain, filled in from reference TRBV2 and TRBJ1-3, reads EPEVTQTPSHQVTQMGQEVILRCVPISNHLYFYWYRQILGQKVEFLVSFYNNEISEKSEIFDDQFSVERPDGSNFTLKIRSTKLEDSAMYFCASSGGYSGNTIYFGEGSWLTVV.

Note on this clone: The missing conserved phenylalanine or tryptophan at the end of this CDR3 makes a read error likely. It is unclear where the CDR3 begins or ends on the DNA, so no DNA is shown, and the CDR3 is as TCRdb lists it. The chain has TRBV19 and TRBJ2-3; the D call of TRBD2 is as the table states it, not checked on the DNA. Germline V gene sequence: CDR1 LNHDA, CDR2 SQIVND (reference sequence). The CDR3 is made up of 9 amino acids, end residues included. CDR3: CASSKDLLY.

The gene calls are TRBV5-6 and TRBJ1-6, with D perhaps matching TRBD1 (5 bases). The V end was cut by 2 bases, the J end by 10 bases, with 13 bases between. The CDR3 is 14 residues long. CDR1 SGHDT and CDR2 YYEEEE come from the germline V gene. CDR3 region: CASSLWGVASPLHF. The CDR3 DNA follows: TGTGCCAGCAGCTTATGGGGGGTTGCATCACCCCTCCACTTT.

A remark on this clone: This clone may be a read error of a much larger clone one base away. The chain couples TRBV29-1 to TRBJ2-7; 7 bases are a match to TRBD1. V shed 4 bases and J 5 bases; nucleotides not matched to a gene: 8. CDR3 size: 13 residues. Germline CDR1 and CDR2: SQVTM and ANQGSEA. The DNA for the CDR3 is TGCAGCGTTGGAAGGGGTCAGGGGGACGAGCAGTACTTC. This translates into CSVGRGQGDEQYF.